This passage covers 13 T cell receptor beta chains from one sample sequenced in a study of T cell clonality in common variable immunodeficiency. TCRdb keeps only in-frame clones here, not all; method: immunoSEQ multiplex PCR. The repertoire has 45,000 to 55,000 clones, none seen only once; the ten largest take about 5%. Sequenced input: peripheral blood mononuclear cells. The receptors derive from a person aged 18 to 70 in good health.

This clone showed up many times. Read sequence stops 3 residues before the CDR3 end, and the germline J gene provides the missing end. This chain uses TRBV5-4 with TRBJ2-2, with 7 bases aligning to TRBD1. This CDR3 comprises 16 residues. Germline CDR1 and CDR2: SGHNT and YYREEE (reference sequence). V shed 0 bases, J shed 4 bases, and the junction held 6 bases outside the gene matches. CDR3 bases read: TGTGCCAGCAGCTTGGAAGGGGGCCGGGTCACCGGGGAG. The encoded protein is CASSLEGGRVTGE. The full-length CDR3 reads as CASSLEGGRVTGELFF.

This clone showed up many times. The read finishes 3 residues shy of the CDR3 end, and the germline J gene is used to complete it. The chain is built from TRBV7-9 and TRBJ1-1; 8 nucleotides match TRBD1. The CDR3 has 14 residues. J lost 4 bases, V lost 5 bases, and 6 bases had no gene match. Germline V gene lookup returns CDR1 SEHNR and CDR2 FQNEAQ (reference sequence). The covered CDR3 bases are TGTGCCAGCAGCACGACAGGGGACGTCACTGAA. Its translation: CASSTTGDVTE. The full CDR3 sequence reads CASSTTGDVTEAFF.

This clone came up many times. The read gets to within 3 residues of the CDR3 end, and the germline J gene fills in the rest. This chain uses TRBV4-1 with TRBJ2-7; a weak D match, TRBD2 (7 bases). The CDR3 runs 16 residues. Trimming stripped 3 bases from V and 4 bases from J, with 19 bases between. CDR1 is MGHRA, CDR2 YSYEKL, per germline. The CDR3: CASSQGVGGPLYEQYF. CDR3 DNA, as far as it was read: TGCGCCAGCAGCCAGGGGGTCGGGGGGCCTCTGTACGAG.

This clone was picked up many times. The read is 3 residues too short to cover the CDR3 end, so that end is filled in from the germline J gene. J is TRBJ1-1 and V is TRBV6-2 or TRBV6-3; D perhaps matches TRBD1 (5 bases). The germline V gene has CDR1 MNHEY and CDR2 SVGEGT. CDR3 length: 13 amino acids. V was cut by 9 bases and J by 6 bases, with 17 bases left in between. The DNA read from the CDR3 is TGTGCCAGTAGGGACTCCGGGGATCCTGAA. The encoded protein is CASRDSGDPE. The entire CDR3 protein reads CASRDSGDPEAFF.

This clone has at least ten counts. CDR3 protein: CSVFSNYEQYF. The CDR3 bases that were read are TGCAGCGTTTTTAGTAATTACGAG. This chain connects TRBV29-1 to TRBJ2-7; D unresolved. The DNA ends 3 residues before the CDR3 does, and the rest of the CDR3 is filled in from the germline J gene. The V and J ends lost 5 bases and 4 bases respectively, with 9 bases between them. Germline V gene data show CDR1 as SQVTM and CDR2 as ANQGSEA. The CDR3 consists of 11 residues.

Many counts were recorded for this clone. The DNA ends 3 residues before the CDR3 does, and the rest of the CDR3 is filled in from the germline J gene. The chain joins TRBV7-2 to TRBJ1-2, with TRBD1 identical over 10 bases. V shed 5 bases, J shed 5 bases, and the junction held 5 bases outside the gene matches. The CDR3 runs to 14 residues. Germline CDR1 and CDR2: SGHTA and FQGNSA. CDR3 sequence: CASSQDRGPYGYTF. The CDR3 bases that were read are TGTGCCAGCAGCCAAGACAGGGGGCCTTATGGC.

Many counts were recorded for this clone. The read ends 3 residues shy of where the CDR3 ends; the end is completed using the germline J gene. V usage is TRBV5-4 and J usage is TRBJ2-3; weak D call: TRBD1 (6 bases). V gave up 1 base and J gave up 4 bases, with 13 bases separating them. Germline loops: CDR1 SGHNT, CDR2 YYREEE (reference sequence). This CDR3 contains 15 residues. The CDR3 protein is CASSLRAGVADTQYF. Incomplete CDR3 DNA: TGTGCCAGCAGCTTGAGGGCAGGGGTTGCAGATACG. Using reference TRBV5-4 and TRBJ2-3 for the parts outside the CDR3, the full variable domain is ETGVTQSPTHLIKTRGQQVTLRCSSQSGHNTVSWYQQALGQGPQFIFQYYREEENGRGNFPPRFSGLQFPNYSSELNVNALELDDSALYLCASSLRAGVADTQYFGPGTRLTVL.

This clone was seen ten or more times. The CDR3 region is CASSPRPSRGTTEAFF. The CDR3 DNA, read in part, is TGTGCCAGCTCACCACGACCGAGTCGGGGTACCACTGAA. V and J are TRBV18 and TRBJ1-1; no reliable D call. Read data end 3 residues before the CDR3 end; the end is taken from the germline J gene. The CDR3 spans 16 residues. In germline, CDR1 is KGHSH, CDR2 LQKENI. V was trimmed by 1 base and J by 4 bases, leaving 16 bases between them.

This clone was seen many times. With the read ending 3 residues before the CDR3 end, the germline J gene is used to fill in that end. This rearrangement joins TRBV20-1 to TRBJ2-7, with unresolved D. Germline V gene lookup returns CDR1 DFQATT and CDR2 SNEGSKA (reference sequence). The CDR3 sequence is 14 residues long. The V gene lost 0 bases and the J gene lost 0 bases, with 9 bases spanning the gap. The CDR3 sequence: CSARDAGGSYEQYF. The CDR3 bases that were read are TGCAGTGCTAGAGACGCTGGCGGCTCCTACGAG.

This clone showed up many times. The CDR3 DNA, read in part, is TGCGCCAGCAGCGCTTTGCTTAGCGGGAAAAGCACCGGGGAG. Protein product: CASSALLSGKSTGE. The entire CDR3 protein reads CASSALLSGKSTGELFF. The chain couples TRBV5-1 to TRBJ2-2; 8 nucleotides align to TRBD2. The CDR3 end lies 3 residues beyond the end of the read and is filled in from the germline J gene. V dropped 4 bases and J dropped 4; count of bases not matched to a gene: 12. Looked up from germline, CDR1 is SGHRS and CDR2 is YFSETQ. The CDR3 loop spans 17 amino acids.

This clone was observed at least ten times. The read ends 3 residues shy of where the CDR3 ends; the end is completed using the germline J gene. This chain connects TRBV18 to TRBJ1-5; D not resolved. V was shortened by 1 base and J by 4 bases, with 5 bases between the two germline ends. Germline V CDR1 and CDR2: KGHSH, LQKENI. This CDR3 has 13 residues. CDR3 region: CASSPQGNQPQHF. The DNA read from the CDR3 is TGTGCCAGCTCACCACAAGGGAATCAGCCC. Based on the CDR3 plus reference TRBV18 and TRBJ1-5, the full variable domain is NAGVMQNPRHLVRRRGQEARLRCSPMKGHSHVYWYRQLPEEGLKFMVYLQKENIIDESGMPKERFSAEFPKEGPSILRIQQVVRGDSAAYFCASSPQGNQPQHFGDGTRLSIL.

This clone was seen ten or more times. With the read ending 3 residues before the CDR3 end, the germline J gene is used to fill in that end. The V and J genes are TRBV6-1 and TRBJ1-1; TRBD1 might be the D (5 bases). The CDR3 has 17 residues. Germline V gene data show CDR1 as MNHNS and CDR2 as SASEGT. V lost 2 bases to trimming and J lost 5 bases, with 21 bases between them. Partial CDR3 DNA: TGTGCCAGCAGTGAAAGGGCTGGGGCTCAGGGTGGGACTGAA. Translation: CASSERAGAQGGTE. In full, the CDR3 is CASSERAGAQGGTEAFF.

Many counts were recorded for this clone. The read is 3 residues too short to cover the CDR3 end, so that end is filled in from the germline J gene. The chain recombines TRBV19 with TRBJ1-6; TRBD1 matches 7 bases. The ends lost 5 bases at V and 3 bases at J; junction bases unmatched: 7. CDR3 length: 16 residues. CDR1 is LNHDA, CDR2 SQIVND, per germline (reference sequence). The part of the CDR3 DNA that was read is TGTGCCAGTAGTGCCCCGGGACAGAACTATAATTCACCC. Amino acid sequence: CASSAPGQNYNSP. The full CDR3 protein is CASSAPGQNYNSPLHF.